This TCR beta chain was identified during a study of cytomegalovirus exposure and HLA in healthy donors. Primers for the PCR totalled 60 Vbeta and 13 Jbeta. Sequencing was performed with immunoSEQ multiplex PCR; in TCRdb, only in-frame clones are kept and a portion is missing. Of some 150,000 clones in the sample, about four fifths were seen once. The germline gives CDR1 SQVTM, CDR2 ANQGSEA. V dropped 3 bases and J dropped 5; count of bases not matched to a gene: 9. The CDR3 is made up of 14 amino acids. The sequence was collected from a man aged 25-40 years in good health and CMV-seronegative. V usage is TRBV29-1 and J usage is TRBJ2-5; TRBD1 agrees at 7 bases. The sample taken for sequencing was PBMCs. The CDR3 DNA reads TGCAGCGTTGAGGACAGGTCAACCTGGGAGACCCAGTACTTC. Amino acids: CSVEDRSTWETQYF.